This T cell receptor beta chain was sequenced in a study of blood T cells in healthy people across ages. Sample donors were healthy Caucasian individuals that came from Russia, aged roughly 6 to 100. This clonotype has only a few counts. The authors ran a second PCR of 7 to 11 cycles using a sample-barcoded 5' primer and a J-beta primer mix. In TCRdb, the 5' RACE reads were re-called with MiXCR into one record per CDR3 protein. There are 1.4 million or so distinct CDR3 sequences in the sample; roughly two fifths occur only once, and 4% lies in the top ten. Germline V CDR1 and CDR2: MDHEN, SYDVKM. V trimming: 5 bases; J trimming: 8 bases; junction bases outside the gene matches: 12. The CDR3 contains 15 residues.

V is TRBV28 and J is TRBJ2-1; 7 bases align to TRBD2. The sequence was obtained from a woman aged 18-29 years in good health. Sequenced material: blood. The CDR3 coding sequence is TGTGCCAGCAGTCAGCACGGGGGGAGAGGGGATGAGCAGTTCTTC. Translated, it gives CASSQHGGRGDEQFF.